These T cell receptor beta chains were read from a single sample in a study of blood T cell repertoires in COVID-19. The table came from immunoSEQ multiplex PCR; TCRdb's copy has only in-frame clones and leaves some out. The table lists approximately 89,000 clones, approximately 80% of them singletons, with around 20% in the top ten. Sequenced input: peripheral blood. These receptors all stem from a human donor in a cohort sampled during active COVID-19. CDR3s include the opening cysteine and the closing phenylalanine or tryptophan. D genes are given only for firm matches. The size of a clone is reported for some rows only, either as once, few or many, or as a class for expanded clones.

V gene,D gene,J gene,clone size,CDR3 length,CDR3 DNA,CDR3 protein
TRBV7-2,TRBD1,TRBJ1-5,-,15,TGTGCCAGCAGCTTCGGGACAGGGGGCATTCAGCCCCAGCATTTT,CASSFGTGGIQPQHF
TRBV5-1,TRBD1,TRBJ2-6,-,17,TGCGCCAGCAGCTTGGCAGGGGGCGCATCTGGGGCCAACGTCCTGACTTTC,CASSLAGGASGANVLTF
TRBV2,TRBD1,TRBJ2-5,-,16,TGTGCCAGCAGGGAGTCCGACAGGGGGCGGGGAGAGACCCAGTACTTC,CASRESDRGRGETQYF
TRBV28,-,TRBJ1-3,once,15,TGTGCCAGCAGTTTGGTCAGGGCGCGAGGAAACACCATATATTTT,CASSLVRARGNTIYF
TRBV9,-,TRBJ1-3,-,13,TGTGCCAGCAGCGTAAGCGGGGGAAACACCATATATTTT,CASSVSGGNTIYF
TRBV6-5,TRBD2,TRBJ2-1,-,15,TGTGCCAGCAGCTTAGCGGGAGCCAGGGTCAATGAGCAGTTCTTC,CASSLAGARVNEQFF
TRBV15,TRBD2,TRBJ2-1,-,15,TGTGCCACCAGCGGCGGGAGCACGGCCTACAATGAGCAGTTCTTC,CATSGGSTAYNEQFF
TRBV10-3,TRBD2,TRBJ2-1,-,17,TGTGCCATCAGTGAGCGCGGGGGTAGCGGGAGTGATAATGAGCAGTTCTTC,CAISERGGSGSDNEQFF
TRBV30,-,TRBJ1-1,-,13,TGTGCCTGGAGTAAGGGGTTGAACACTGAAGCTTTCTTT,CAWSKGLNTEAFF
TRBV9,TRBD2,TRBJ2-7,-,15,TGTGCCAGCAGCGTGGGACTAGCGCCGACCTACGAGCAGTACTTC,CASSVGLAPTYEQYF
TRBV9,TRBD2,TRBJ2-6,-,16,TGTGCCAGCGGACCTAGCGGCGGGGCTGGGGCCAACGTCCTGACTTTC,CASGPSGGAGANVLTF
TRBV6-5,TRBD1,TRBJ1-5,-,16,TGTGCCAGCAGTTCCGGACAGGGGGCTCCAAATCAGCCCCAGCATTTT,CASSSGQGAPNQPQHF
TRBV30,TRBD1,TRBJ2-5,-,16,TGTGCCTGGAGCCCCTCCGGGACAGGGGGACAAGAGACCCAGTACTTC,CAWSPSGTGGQETQYF
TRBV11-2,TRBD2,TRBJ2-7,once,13,TGTGCCAGTACGGCGGGGGGCTCCTACGAGCAGTACTTC,CASTAGGSYEQYF